Below, 3 T cell receptor beta chains from the same sample are listed, as sequenced in a study of T cell repertoires in cytomegalovirus infection. Each CDR3 protein is one row after TCRdb ran MiXCR on the reads. The table includes about 740,000 distinct CDR3 sequences, 35% detected once. What was sequenced was PBMCs. The receptors derive from a human donor in good health (CMV status not recorded). Some clones in this sample may be carry-over from other donors' samples.

In its sample, this clonotype was seen once. One junction end disagrees with the germline gene, perhaps due to a read error. The rearrangement links TRBV28 to TRBJ1-3; D perhaps matches TRBD1 (5 bases). The CDR3 runs to 16 residues. In germline, CDR1 is MDHEN, CDR2 SYDVKM. The CDR3 sequence is CASSLTNRLYGNPIYF. The CDR3 DNA is TGTGCCAGCAGTTTAACTAACAGGTTATATGGAAACCCCATATATTTT.

This clonotype was seen a few times. This sequence joins TRBV20-1 and TRBJ2-1, with D perhaps matching TRBD2 (6 bases). V was pared by 2 bases and J by 1 base, with 12 bases between. The CDR3 covers 15 residues. Germline V lookup: CDR1 DFQATT, CDR2 SNEGSKA (reference sequence). The CDR3 sequence is CSARIYGRSYNEQFF. The CDR3 region has the DNA TGCAGTGCTAGAATCTACGGGAGATCCTACAATGAGCAGTTCTTC.

The V and J genes are TRBV11-2 and TRBJ2-7; TRBD2 might be the D (6 bases). V lost 3 bases and J 1 base, leaving 13 bases between the germline ends. Germline-derived CDR1 and CDR2 are SGHAT and FQNNGV. CDR3 length equals 15 residues. The chain's CDR3 is CASSFLGSGSYEQYF. The CDR3 bases are TGTGCCAGCAGCTTCCTGGGTAGCGGTTCCTACGAGCAGTACTTC.